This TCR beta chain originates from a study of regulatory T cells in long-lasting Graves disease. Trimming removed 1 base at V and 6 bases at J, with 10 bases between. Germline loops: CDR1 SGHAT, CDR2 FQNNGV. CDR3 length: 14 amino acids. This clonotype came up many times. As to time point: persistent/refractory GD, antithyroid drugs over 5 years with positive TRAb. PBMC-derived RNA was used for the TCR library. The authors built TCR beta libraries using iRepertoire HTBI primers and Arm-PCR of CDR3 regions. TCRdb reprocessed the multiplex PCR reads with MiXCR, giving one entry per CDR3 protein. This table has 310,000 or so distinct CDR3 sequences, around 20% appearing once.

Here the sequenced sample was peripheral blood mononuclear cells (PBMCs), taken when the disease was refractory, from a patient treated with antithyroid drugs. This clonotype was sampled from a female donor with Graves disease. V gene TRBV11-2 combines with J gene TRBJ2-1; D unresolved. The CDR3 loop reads CASSLGSPPNEQFF. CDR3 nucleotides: TGTGCCAGCAGCTTAGGCTCCCCGCCCAATGAGCAGTTCTTC.